The T cell receptor beta chain described here comes from a study of graft-versus-host responses after intestinal transplantation. Study summary: The study gave all recipients anti-thymocyte globulin induction, then tacrolimus and steroids for three to four years.

TCRdb's copy holds only in-frame clones and misses some; the assay was immunoSEQ multiplex PCR. Here the sample spans 150,000 or so clones, about 90% being singletons. Trimming left V 1 base short and J 6 bases short, with 12 bases between. CDR3 length equals 15 residues. Germline V gives CDR1 MDHEN, CDR2 SYDVKM. In regard to this clone: The antigen is undetermined.

Sequences were derived from unstimulated CD4+ T cells sorted from spleen or lymph node cells, sampled before intestinal transplant. This clonotype originated in a human donor who received an intestinal transplant. This chain joins TRBV28 and TRBJ2-2, with D unresolved. The CDR3 is CASSLYATPAGELFF. In nucleotides, the CDR3 is TGTGCCAGCAGTTTATATGCGACGCCGGCCGGGGAGCTGTTTTTT.